The next 31 T cell receptor beta chains were all read from a single sample in a study of cytotoxic CD8 clonotypes in ibrutinib-treated CLL. Method: immunoSEQ multiplex PCR; TCRdb's copy keeps in-frame clones and lacks some. The table records around 140,000 clones, 70% to 90% of them present only once. The starting material was PBMCs, obtained after 24 months of ibrutinib treatment. The receptors were gathered from a human donor with chronic lymphocytic leukemia.

This clone was seen more than once but under ten times. V and J are TRBV19 and TRBJ1-5, with TRBD1 as a possible D gene (5 bases). The germline CDR1 and CDR2 sequences are LNHDA and SQIVND (reference sequence). V gave up 7 bases and J gave up 1 base, with 17 bases separating them. The CDR3 has 16 residues. The chain's CDR3 is CASTPKGHWSNQPQHF. CDR3 nucleotides: TGTGCCAGTACCCCGAAGGGGCATTGGAGCAATCAGCCCCAGCATTTT.

This clone appeared a single time. The chain joins TRBV28 to TRBJ1-3; maybe TRBD1 (6 bases). The CDR3 consists of 14 residues. From germline, CDR1 is MDHEN and CDR2 SYDVKM. V shed 4 bases and J shed 3 bases, with 10 bases lying between them. The CDR3: CASSSGAVGNTIYF. In DNA form, the CDR3 reads TGTGCCAGCAGTTCGGGGGCAGTTGGAAACACCATATATTTT.

The chain links TRBV5-1 to TRBJ2-7; D is undetermined. Trimming left V 2 bases short and J 2 bases short, with 8 bases between. Germline lookup yields CDR1 SGHRS and CDR2 YFSETQ. CDR3 length: 13 amino acids. The CDR3, as DNA: TGCGCCAGCAGCTTTTTAGGTCCCTACGAGCAGTACTTC. It specifies CASSFLGPYEQYF.

V gene TRBV7-2 combines with J gene TRBJ2-3; D is perhaps TRBD2 (5 bases). V was clipped by 5 bases and J by 0 bases, with 12 bases between them. The CDR3 runs to 15 residues. The germline gives CDR1 SGHTA, CDR2 FQGNSA. The chain's CDR3 is CASSRSGTSTDTQYF. CDR3 in DNA: TGTGCCAGCAGCCGCAGCGGAACTAGCACAGATACGCAGTATTTT.

The CDR3 DNA is TGTGCCAGCGGGCCCAACCTCATGAACACTGAAGCTTTCTTT. Translating gives CASGPNLMNTEAFF. The J gene is TRBJ1-1, the V gene TRBV11-2; D is uncertain. The V end was cut by 8 bases, the J end by 0 bases, with 13 bases between. CDR1 is SGHAT, CDR2 FQNNGV, per germline. The CDR3 extends over 14 amino acids.

This sequence joins TRBV6-5 and TRBJ2-7; D unclear. Trimming removed 6 bases from V and 7 bases from J, with 16 bases in between. The germline CDR1 and CDR2 sequences are MNHEY and SVGAGI. The CDR3 extends over 13 amino acids. CDR3 nucleotides: TGTGCCAGCAGCAAGGGTTTTGGTTTTGAGCAGTACTTC. Residues: CASSKGFGFEQYF.

V gene TRBV25-1 combines with J gene TRBJ2-5; the match to TRBD2 covers 7 bases. This CDR3 spans 15 amino acids. The germline V gene encodes CDR1 MGHDK and CDR2 SYGVNS. V shed 1 base, J shed 5 bases, and the junction held 7 bases outside the gene matches. For the CDR3, the DNA is TGTGCCAGCAGTGAATCCCAGGGAGGGACGGAGACCCAGTACTTC. This codes for CASSESQGGTETQYF.

The V gene is TRBV27, the J gene TRBJ2-3; TRBD1 matches 9 bases. Germline V lookup: CDR1 MNHEY, CDR2 SMNVEV (reference sequence). J was trimmed by 4 bases and V by 6 bases; bases with no gene match: 8. CDR3 length equals 15 residues. The CDR3 coding sequence is TGTGCCAGCAGCCCCAAGGGACAGGGCCCAGATACGCAGTATTTT. Its translation is CASSPKGQGPDTQYF.

The chain couples TRBV18 to TRBJ1-1, with TRBD1 matching over 7 bases. The CDR3 covers 20 residues. Germline V CDR1 and CDR2: KGHSH, LQKENI. The V and J ends lost 3 bases and 3 bases, in that order; junction bases with no gene match: 22. The CDR3 protein is CASSPMRQGRAPGEHTEAFF. As DNA, the CDR3 is TGTGCCAGCTCACCGATGCGACAGGGAAGGGCACCCGGAGAACACACTGAAGCTTTCTTT.

Comment on this clone: A read error may produce the germline difference seen at one junction end. The chain carries TRBV7-7 and TRBJ2-7, with 10 nucleotides matching TRBD1. The CDR3 loop spans 15 amino acids. The germline V gene has CDR1 SSHAT and CDR2 FNYEAQ (reference sequence). The chain's CDR3 is CASSLGTGVGSEQYF. The CDR3 nucleotides read TGTGCTAGCAGCCTAGGGACAGGGGTAGGATCCGAGCAGTACTTC.

This clone was observed a few times. The chain links TRBV7-2 to TRBJ1-6, with D perhaps TRBD1 (6 bases). The CDR3 consists of 16 residues. CDR1 and CDR2 (germline): SGHTA, FQGNSA. V lost 6 bases and J lost 7, with 19 bases in between. The CDR3 DNA follows: TGTGCCAGCAGTCCGGGGGCCGGAGCGGTCAATTCACCCCTCCACTTT. Translation: CASSPGAGAVNSPLHF. The whole variable domain, filled in from reference TRBV7-2 and TRBJ1-6, reads GAGVSQSPSNKVTEKGKDVELRCDPISGHTALYWYRQSLGQGLEFLIYFQGNSAPDKSGLPSDRFSAERTGGSVSTLTIQRTQQEDSAVYLCASSPGAGAVNSPLHFGNGTRLTVT.

This chain uses TRBV23-1 with TRBJ2-1; 7 bases line up with TRBD2. TRBV23-1 is given ORF status, its function remaining uncertain. The CDR3 extends over 13 amino acids. Germline trimming cut 0 bases from V and 10 bases from J; bases unmatched to any gene: 3. The DNA of the CDR3 is TGCGCCAGCAGTCAATCTTGGCGGGAGGAGCAGTTCTTC. Translating it yields CASSQSWREEQFF.

The chain has TRBV7-9 and TRBJ2-7; 7 bases fit TRBD1. The CDR3 has 17 amino acids. The ends lost 4 bases at V and 3 bases at J; junction bases unmatched: 15. CDR1 is SEHNR and CDR2 is FQNEAQ in the germline V gene (reference sequence). CDR3 sequence reads: CASSSVMIGQVLYEQYF. As DNA, the CDR3 is TGTGCCAGCAGCTCAGTGATGATCGGACAGGTCCTCTACGAGCAGTACTTC.

This clone was detected only a few times. The chain carries TRBV2 and TRBJ2-1; unclear D gene. Per germline, CDR1 SNHLY and CDR2 FYNNEI. The length of the CDR3 is 14 residues. Between the trimmed V and J ends, which lost 8 bases and 0 bases, there was a span of 11 bases. As DNA, the CDR3 is TGTGCCAGCGGGCGAGAAAGCTCCTACAATGAGCAGTTCTTC. It yields the protein CASGRESSYNEQFF.

CDR3 nucleotides: TGTGCCAGTAGTACCCCGGCTACAGATACGCAGTATTTT. Encoded protein: CASSTPATDTQYF. V gene TRBV19 combines with J gene TRBJ2-3; D remains unclear. V lost 4 bases and J 3 bases, leaving 8 bases between the germline ends. The germline gives CDR1 LNHDA, CDR2 SQIVND (reference sequence). CDR3 size: 13 residues.

This sequence joins TRBV7-9 and TRBJ2-7, with TRBD1 as a possible D gene (6 bases). The CDR3 length is 17 residues. The germline gives CDR1 SEHNR, CDR2 FQNEAQ (reference sequence). V was trimmed by 3 bases and J by 2 bases, leaving 20 bases between them. CDR3 loop: CASSFPLQGTMTYEQYF. CDR3 DNA: TGTGCCAGCAGCTTTCCCCTCCAGGGGACGATGACCTACGAGCAGTACTTC.

The chain links TRBV29-1 to TRBJ2-3; D not certain. The ends were cut back, 6 bases at V and 5 bases at J, with 15 bases in the middle. CDR3 length: 13 amino acids. Germline V CDR1 and CDR2: SQVTM, ANQGSEA. CDR3 coding DNA: TGCAGCGTCCGCGGTCGCCCGATAGATACGCAGTATTTT. Translated: CSVRGRPIDTQYF.

The CDR3 spells CASSLDPTDTQYF. For the CDR3, the DNA is TGTGCCAGCAGCTTGGACCCCACAGATACGCAGTATTTT. The V gene is TRBV5-4, the J gene TRBJ2-3; D remains ambiguous. The CDR3 covers 13 residues. Trimming took off 0 bases at V and 2 bases at J, with 4 bases between the two ends. Per germline, CDR1 SGHNT and CDR2 YYREEE (reference sequence).

Worth noting for this clone: This clone may be a read error of a much larger clone one base away. The genes are TRBV6-6 and TRBJ1-3, with 7 bases fitting TRBD1. Germline loops: CDR1 MNHNY, CDR2 SVGAGI (reference sequence). This CDR3 comprises 15 residues. V lost 2 bases and J lost 2; bases outside the gene matches: 3. The CDR3 DNA sequence: TGTGCCAGCAGTTACGGAGGGGGCCCTGGAAACACCATATATTTT. It translates to CASSYGGGPGNTIYF.

The chain carries TRBV7-9 and TRBJ2-5; tentatively, D is TRBD2 (5 bases). The CDR3 has 15 amino acids. Trimming took off 5 bases at V and 5 bases at J, with 18 bases between the two ends. Germline assignment: CDR1 SEHNR and CDR2 FQNEAQ (reference sequence). CDR3 region: CASSPLTLRGETQYF. The CDR3 DNA is TGTGCCAGCAGCCCATTGACGTTGAGAGGGGAGACCCAGTACTTC.

The J gene is TRBJ2-7, the V gene TRBV6-6, with D possibly being TRBD1 (6 bases). CDR1 and CDR2 (germline): MNHNY, SVGAGI (reference sequence). With 0 bases removed from V and 3 bases from J, the gap between germline ends came to 12 bases. The CDR3 covers 15 residues. The CDR3 reads CASSYSRQANYEQYF. DNA of the CDR3: TGTGCCAGCAGTTACTCCCGACAGGCGAACTACGAGCAGTACTTC.

V usage is TRBV27 and J usage is TRBJ1-1, with no clear D. CDR3 length: 13 amino acids. V was trimmed by 2 bases and J by 1 base, leaving 5 bases between them. CDR1 and CDR2 from the germline V gene are MNHEY and SMNVEV (reference sequence). CDR3 coding DNA: TGTGCCAGCAGTTTAACCCGGAACACTGAAGCTTTCTTT. Amino acid sequence: CASSLTRNTEAFF.

This clone has only a few counts. V and J are TRBV25-1 and TRBJ1-3; no clear D. V gave up 6 bases and J gave up 0 bases, with 6 bases separating them. The CDR3 covers 13 residues. Germline V gene lookup returns CDR1 MGHDK and CDR2 SYGVNS. This chain's CDR3 is CASSRISGNTIYF. The CDR3 bases are TGTGCCAGCAGCAGGATCTCTGGAAACACCATATATTTT.

The table lists this clone with a few counts. The chain recombines TRBV10-3 with TRBJ2-5; 9 bases are a match to TRBD2. Trimming removed 5 bases from V and 2 bases from J; junction bases left unmatched: 6. Per germline, CDR1 ENHRY and CDR2 SYGVKD. The CDR3 sequence is 15 residues long. In nucleotides, the CDR3 is TGTGCCATCAGTCCGTTTAGCGGGGGACAAGAGACCCAGTACTTC. Its protein is CAISPFSGGQETQYF.

The J gene is TRBJ1-2, the V gene TRBV18; 10 positions match TRBD1. The V segment lost 6 bases and the J segment 5 bases; nucleotides outside the gene matches: 6. Germline CDR1 reads KGHSH; CDR2 reads LQKENI. There are 14 residues in the CDR3. In DNA, the CDR3 is TGTGCCAGCTCCCCTCGGACAGGGGGTTATGGCTACACCTTC. Translation gives CASSPRTGGYGYTF.

Only one count was recorded for this clone. J is TRBJ2-5 and V is TRBV5-1; 11 nucleotides line up with TRBD1. This CDR3 has 17 residues. V dropped 3 bases and J dropped 4; count of bases not matched to a gene: 11. Germline-derived CDR1 and CDR2 are SGHRS and YFSETQ. The CDR3 region has the DNA TGCGCCAGCAGCTCCGGACAGGGGGCTCTTTATGGAGAGACCCAGTACTTC. It encodes CASSSGQGALYGETQYF.

This chain joins TRBV19 and TRBJ2-5, with D perhaps given as TRBD1 or TRBD2 (5 bases each). The CDR3 covers 15 residues. From germline, CDR1 is LNHDA and CDR2 SQIVND (reference sequence). Trimming removed 7 bases from V and 5 bases from J, with 20 bases in between. The DNA of the CDR3 is TGTGCCAGTACCCTCGGGGCAGGAGGCGACGAGACCCAGTACTTC. This codes for CASTLGAGGDETQYF.

The chain employs TRBV5-1 and TRBJ2-7; 7 nucleotides match TRBD1. The CDR3 runs 16 residues. From germline, CDR1 is SGHRS and CDR2 YFSETQ. J gave up 0 bases and V 4 bases, and 10 bases lay outside the gene matches. The CDR3 bases are TGCGCCAGCAGCCAGGACAGGCCGGCTAGCTCCTACGAGCAGTACTTC. Protein sequence: CASSQDRPASSYEQYF.

The chain uses TRBV7-2 and TRBJ2-3; 10 positions agree with TRBD2. The CDR3 spans 17 residues. V lost 5 bases, J lost 4 bases, and 12 bases stayed unmatched. Germline V CDR1 and CDR2: SGHTA, FQGNSA. The CDR3 sequence: CASSKRLASGGADTQYF. The CDR3 DNA reads as TGTGCCAGCAGCAAAAGGTTAGCTAGCGGGGGAGCAGATACGCAGTATTTT.

The chain joins TRBV7-3 to TRBJ1-1, with D unclear. V shed 6 bases and J shed 0 bases, with 11 bases lying between them. The germline V gene has CDR1 SGHTA and CDR2 FQGTGA. The CDR3 contains 14 residues. CDR3 residues: CASRLTLLNTEAFF. Here the CDR3 DNA reads TGTGCCAGCAGGCTTACTCTGCTGAACACTGAAGCTTTCTTT.

This clone occurred a few times. The V gene is TRBV11-2, the J gene TRBJ1-1; D gene uncertain. The germline CDR1 and CDR2 sequences are SGHAT and FQNNGV. The CDR3 length is 12 residues. Trimming removed 0 bases at V and 10 bases at J, with 9 bases between. The CDR3 sequence: CASSLEGIRAFF. In DNA, the CDR3 is TGTGCCAGCAGCTTAGAGGGTATCCGAGCTTTCTTT.